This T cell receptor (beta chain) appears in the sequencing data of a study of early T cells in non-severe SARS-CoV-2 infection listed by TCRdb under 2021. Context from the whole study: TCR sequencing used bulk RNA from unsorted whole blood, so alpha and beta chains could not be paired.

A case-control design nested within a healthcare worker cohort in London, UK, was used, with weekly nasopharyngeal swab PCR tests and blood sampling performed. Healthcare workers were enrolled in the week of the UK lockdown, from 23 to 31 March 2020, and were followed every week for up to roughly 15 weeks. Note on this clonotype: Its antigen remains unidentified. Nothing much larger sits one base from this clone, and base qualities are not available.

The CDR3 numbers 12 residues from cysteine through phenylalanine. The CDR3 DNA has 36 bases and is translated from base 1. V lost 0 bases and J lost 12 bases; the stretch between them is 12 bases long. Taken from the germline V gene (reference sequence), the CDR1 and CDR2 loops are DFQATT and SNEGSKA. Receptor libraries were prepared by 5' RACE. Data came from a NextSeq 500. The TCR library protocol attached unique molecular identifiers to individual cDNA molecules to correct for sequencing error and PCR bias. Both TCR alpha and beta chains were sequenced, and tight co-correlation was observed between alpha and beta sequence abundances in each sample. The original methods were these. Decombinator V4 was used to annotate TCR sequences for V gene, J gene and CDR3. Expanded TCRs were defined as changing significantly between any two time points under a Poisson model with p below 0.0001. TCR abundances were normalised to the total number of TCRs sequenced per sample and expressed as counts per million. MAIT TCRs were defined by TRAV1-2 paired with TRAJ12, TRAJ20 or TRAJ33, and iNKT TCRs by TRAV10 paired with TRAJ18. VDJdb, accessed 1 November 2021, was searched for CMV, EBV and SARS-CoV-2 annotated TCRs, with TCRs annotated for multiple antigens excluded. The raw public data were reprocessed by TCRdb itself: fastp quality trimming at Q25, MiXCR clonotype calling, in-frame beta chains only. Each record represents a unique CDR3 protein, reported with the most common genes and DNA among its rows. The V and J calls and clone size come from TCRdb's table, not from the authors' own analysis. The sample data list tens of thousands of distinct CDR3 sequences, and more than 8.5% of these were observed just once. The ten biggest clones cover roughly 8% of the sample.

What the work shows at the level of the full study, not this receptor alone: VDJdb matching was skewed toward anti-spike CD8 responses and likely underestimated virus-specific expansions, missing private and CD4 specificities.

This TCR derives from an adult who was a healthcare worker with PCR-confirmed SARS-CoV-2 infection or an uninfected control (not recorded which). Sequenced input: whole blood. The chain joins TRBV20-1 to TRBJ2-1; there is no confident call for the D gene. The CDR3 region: CSARDESSGQFF. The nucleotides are TGCAGTGCTAGAGATGAGAGTTCAGGGCAGTTCTTC.